The 5 T cell receptor beta chains reported below all come from one sample, sequenced in a study of T cell responses to AZD1222 COVID-19 vaccine. The assay was immunoSEQ multiplex PCR, and TCRdb's table has in-frame clones only and misses some. In the table there are tens of thousands of clones, over 75% of which are singletons. The sequencing used peripheral blood, collected 28 days after the second AZD1222 dose. Receptors were obtained from an adult who received the AZD1222 COVID-19 vaccine.

This chain connects TRBV7-3 to TRBJ1-5; D ambiguous. This CDR3 is built from 13 residues. Germline CDR1 SGHTA, CDR2 FQGTGA. Trimming took 2 bases from V and 7 from J, leaving 9 bases between them. The CDR3 region has the DNA TGTGCCAGCAGCTTAGAACTAGGACAGCCCCAGCATTTT. Translating gives CASSLELGQPQHF.

This rearrangement joins TRBV19 to TRBJ1-2, with D unclear. Per the germline V gene, CDR1 is LNHDA and CDR2 is SQIVND (reference sequence). The CDR3 runs to 13 residues. Trimming removed 3 bases at V and 2 bases at J, with 7 bases between. The CDR3 DNA reads as TGTGCCAGTAGTATTGCTGGGAACTATGGCTACACCTTC. Its protein product is CASSIAGNYGYTF. Combining the CDR3 with reference TRBV19 and TRBJ1-2 gives the whole variable domain DGGITQSPKYLFRKEGQNVTLSCEQNLNHDAMYWYRQDPGQGLRLIYYSQIVNDFQKGDIAEGYSVSREKKESFPLTVTSAQKNPTAFYLCASSIAGNYGYTFGSGTRLTVV.

This clone was seen only once. CDR3 DNA: TGTGCCACCAGCAGCCATCGACAGGGCACCTACGAGCAGTACTTC. The encoded protein is CATSSHRQGTYEQYF. J is TRBJ2-7 and V is TRBV15; 7 bases fit TRBD1. This CDR3 comprises 15 residues. CDR1 is LNHNV and CDR2 is YYDKDF in the germline V gene (reference sequence). Germline trimming cut 3 bases from V and 2 bases from J; bases unmatched to any gene: 7.

The rearrangement links TRBV7-2 to TRBJ2-2; D remains unclear. With 0 bases removed from V and 4 bases from J, the gap between germline ends came to 9 bases. There are 15 residues in the CDR3. Germline V gives CDR1 SGHTA, CDR2 FQGNSA. The CDR3 DNA sequence: TGTGCCAGCAGCTTAGCGGGTAGTTTCACCGGGGAGCTGTTTTTT. It encodes CASSLAGSFTGELFF.

The J gene is TRBJ1-1, the V gene TRBV7-9; D perhaps matches TRBD1 (5 bases). V was clipped by 3 bases and J by 5 bases, with 10 bases between them. The length of the CDR3 is 13 residues. CDR1 and CDR2 (germline): SEHNR, FQNEAQ (reference sequence). CDR3 DNA sequence: TGTGCCAGCAGCTTTACAGGAAGGACTGAAGCTTTCTTT. Translation gives CASSFTGRTEAFF.